A single sample gave rise to the 10 T cell receptor beta chains below, sequenced in a study of cytomegalovirus exposure and HLA in healthy donors. PCR employed 60 Vbeta and 13 Jbeta primers. Using immunoSEQ multiplex PCR, the repertoire was profiled, and TCRdb retains in-frame clones only, with some absent. The table lists roughly 120,000 clones. The specimen sequenced was PBMCs. The receptors come from a young man in good health and CMV-seronegative.

The chain couples TRBV30 to TRBJ1-1; 7 positions agree with TRBD1. The junction had 9 bases not matched to a gene; V was cut back by 3 bases and J by 11 bases. In germline, CDR1 is GTSNPN, CDR2 SVGIG (reference sequence). The CDR3 sequence is 12 residues long. The CDR3 here is CAWSTGQPNAFF. CDR3 bases: TGTGCCTGGAGCACGGGACAGCCGAACGCTTTCTTT.

The chain has TRBV20-1 and TRBJ1-2, with D unclear. The V and J ends lost 6 bases and 6 bases respectively, with 11 bases between them. The CDR3 totals 11 residues. Germline lookup yields CDR1 DFQATT and CDR2 SNEGSKA (reference sequence). The CDR3 region is CSAGGNDGYTF. The DNA for the CDR3 is TGCAGTGCAGGAGGGAACGATGGCTACACCTTC.

The gene calls are TRBV30 and TRBJ2-1; D perhaps matches TRBD2 (6 bases). V lost 2 bases to trimming and J lost 2 bases, with 16 bases between them. The CDR3 length is 16 residues. Germline V lookup: CDR1 GTSNPN, CDR2 SVGIG (reference sequence). CDR3 loop: CAWSTWGGTTYNEQFF. CDR3 bases: TGTGCCTGGAGTACGTGGGGAGGTACAACCTACAATGAGCAGTTCTTC. Together with reference TRBV30 and TRBJ2-1, the CDR3 gives the full variable domain: SQTIHQWPATLVQPVGSPLSLECTVEGTSNPNLYWYRQAAGRGLQLLFYSVGIGQISSEVPQNLSASRPQDRQFILSSKKLLLSDSGFYLCAWSTWGGTTYNEQFFGPGTRLTVL.

The rearrangement joins TRBV10-3 to TRBJ1-4; D might be TRBD1 (6 bases). The V and J ends lost 0 bases and 8 bases respectively, with 10 bases between them. The V gene's germline CDR1 is ENHRY and CDR2 SYGVKD. The CDR3 consists of 14 residues. DNA of the CDR3: TGTGCCATCAGTGAGTCAGAAAGGGGGGAAAAACTGTTTTTT. Amino acids: CAISESERGEKLFF.

The chain's CDR3 is CASSDPMSWNSNYGYTF. In DNA, the CDR3 is TGTGCCAGCAGTGATCCCATGAGTTGGAACAGCAACTATGGCTACACCTTC. This chain links TRBV6-1 with TRBJ1-2; D gene ambiguous. Trimming removed 3 bases at V and 2 bases at J, with 19 bases between. In germline, CDR1 is MNHNS, CDR2 SASEGT. The CDR3 runs 17 residues.

CDR3 region: CSVEISTRAYEQYF. The CDR3 nucleotides are TGCAGCGTTGAAATCTCCACGAGGGCATACGAGCAGTACTTC. The chain links TRBV29-1 to TRBJ2-5; D possibly corresponds to TRBD2 (5 bases). TRBJ2-7 matches the DNA end more closely, so the J call is doubtful. This CDR3 has 14 amino acids. CDR1 is SQVTM, CDR2 ANQGSEA, per germline.

The CDR3: CASSPSYNEQFF. The CDR3 DNA sequence: TGTGCCAGCAGCCCCAGCTACAATGAGCAGTTCTTC. The chain combines TRBV7-2 with TRBJ2-1; no clear D. With 5 bases removed from V and 3 bases from J, the gap between germline ends came to 5 bases. Germline V gives CDR1 SGHTA, CDR2 FQGNSA. CDR3 length: 12 residues.

The CDR3 sequence: CASSLARGARGNTIYF. The CDR3 region has the DNA TGTGCCAGCAGCTTGGCCAGGGGGGCTCGAGGAAACACCATATATTTT. The V gene is TRBV5-8, the J gene TRBJ1-3, with 7 positions matching TRBD1. J gave up 4 bases and V 0 bases, and 7 bases lay outside the gene matches. Germline V gene sequence: CDR1 SGHTS, CDR2 YDEGEE. The CDR3 contains 16 residues.

The chain couples TRBV9 to TRBJ2-1; 12 bases align to TRBD2. Germline values: CDR1 SGDLS, CDR2 YYNGEE. The CDR3 consists of 18 residues. V lost 0 bases and J lost 2; bases outside the gene matches: 6. The CDR3 nucleotides read TGTGCCAGCAGCGTAGGACTAGCGGGGGCAATCACCTACAATGAGCAGTTCTTC. Translation gives CASSVGLAGAITYNEQFF.

The CDR3 sequence is CASSVVSSGGSTQNTGELFF. CDR3 coding DNA: TGTGCCAGCAGCGTAGTGTCTAGCGGGGGCTCAACGCAGAACACCGGGGAGCTGTTTTTT. The gene calls are TRBV9 and TRBJ2-2, with 10 bases aligning to TRBD2. Germline V CDR1 and CDR2: SGDLS, YYNGEE. With 0 bases clipped from V and 1 base from J, the junction kept 12 bases outside the gene matches. This CDR3 is 20 amino acids long.